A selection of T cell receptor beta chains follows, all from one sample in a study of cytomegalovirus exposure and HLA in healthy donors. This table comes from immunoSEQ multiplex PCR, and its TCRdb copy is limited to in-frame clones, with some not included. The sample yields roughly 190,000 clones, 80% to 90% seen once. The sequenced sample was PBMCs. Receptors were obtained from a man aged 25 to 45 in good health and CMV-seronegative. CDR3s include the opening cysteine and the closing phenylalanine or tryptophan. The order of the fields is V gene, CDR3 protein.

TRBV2,CASSEGRGSYEQYF
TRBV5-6,CASSLGLAGLALGTDTQYF
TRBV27,CASSLSRTAYGYTF
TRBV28,CASSLEQGARGHEQYF
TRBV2,CASKGPRQTEAFF
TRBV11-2,CASSLRGSTDTQYF
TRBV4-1,CASSLEVSRGEYNEQFF
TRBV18,CASSLPGAAETQYF
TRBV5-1,CASNRDRGSNEQFF
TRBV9,CASSVGAVHNEQFF
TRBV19,CASSSGLGAKNIQYF
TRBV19,CASSSFGQGPSNEQYF
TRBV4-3,CASSPRTGVYEQYF
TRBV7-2,CASSLAGGQQPQHF
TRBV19,CASRRGLTDTQYF
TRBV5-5,CASSLSGGGNTEAFF
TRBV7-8,CASSGGVTNYGYTF
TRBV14,CASSQYYNSPLHF
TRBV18,CASSPPGSASTDTQYF
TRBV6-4,CASSDLGDTQYF
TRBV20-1,CSGQVNTEAFF
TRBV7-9,CASSLGHGQAHSGANVLTF
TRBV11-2,CASSILRTSGRSEQFF
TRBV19,CASSVSGRSLAKNIQYF
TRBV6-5,CASKRGKLGNQPQHF
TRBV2,CASSEFLDRVIYEQYF
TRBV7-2,CASSTDKYQPQHF
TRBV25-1,CASSNYLDRSYEQYF
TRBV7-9,CSSSSTSGTFPDTQYF
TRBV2,CASSPLAGTYEQYF
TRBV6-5,CASRRLAGGGTQYF
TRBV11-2,CASSVLREGSDEQYF
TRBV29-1,CSVGDGSDRGGVDTQYF
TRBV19,CASSTRGTAGYGYTF
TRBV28,CASSSLLYEQYF
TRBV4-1,CASSQRTGLDGETQYF
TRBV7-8,CASSLDGGQQETQYF
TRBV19,CASSIRQGADTQYF
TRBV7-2,CASSLTGGSQPQHF
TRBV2,CASSANRGNYGYTF
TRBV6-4,CASSELAGGGSTDTQYF
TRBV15,CATSRGASRSESTDTQYF
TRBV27,CASSPTPGGSSQPQHF
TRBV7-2,CASSSPSGQGGEQYF
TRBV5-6,CASSQYTGELFF
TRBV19,CASSSWADDGYTF
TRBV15,CATSRGTVEETQYF
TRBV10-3,CAISRGTGGHNGQPQHF
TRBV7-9,CASSGRQTSGANVLTF
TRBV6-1,CASKLKGQVYEQYF
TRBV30,CAWSEAQRGTQYF
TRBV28,CASSLSYRVQSYEQYF
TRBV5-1,CASSSSPGQPGYGYTF
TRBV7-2,CASSLAWTGTYEKLFF
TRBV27,CASSLSSRLRTYEQYF